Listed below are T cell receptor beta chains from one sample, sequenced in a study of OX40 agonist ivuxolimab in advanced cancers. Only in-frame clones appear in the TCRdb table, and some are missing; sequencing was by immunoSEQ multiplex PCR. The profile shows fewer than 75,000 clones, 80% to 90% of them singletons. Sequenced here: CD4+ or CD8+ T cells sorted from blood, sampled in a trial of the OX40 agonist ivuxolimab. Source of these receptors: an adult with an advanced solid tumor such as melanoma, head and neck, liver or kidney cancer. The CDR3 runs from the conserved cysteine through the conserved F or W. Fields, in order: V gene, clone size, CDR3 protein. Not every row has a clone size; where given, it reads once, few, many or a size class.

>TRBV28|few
CASSQDRVGYTF
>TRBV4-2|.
CASSQESSGSGGEQFF
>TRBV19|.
CASTPARDRGNYGYTF
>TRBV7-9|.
CASSLRAGVYGYTF
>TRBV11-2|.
CASSSRTSGRIYEQYF
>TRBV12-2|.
CASRPRIRGPDRQPQHF
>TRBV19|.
CASSSNRDSFNQPQHF
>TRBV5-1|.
CASSWTGTEADTQYF
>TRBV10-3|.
CAISEFERGPYEQYF
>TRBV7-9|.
CASSRDRVHEKLFF
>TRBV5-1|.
CASSLSRDAETQYF
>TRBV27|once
CASSSNPGVGSYNEQFF
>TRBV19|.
CASSTAAWGQPQHF
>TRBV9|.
CASSPVGLAGVETQYF
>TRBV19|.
CASSYSGTPFANEQFF
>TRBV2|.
CASILDRDGDYGYTF
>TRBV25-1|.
CASSDMQGSTDTQYF